Listed here are 13 T cell receptor beta chains from one sample, sequenced in a study of control samples from healthy donors and cancer patients. Repertoires were generated with immunoSEQ multiplex PCR, while TCRdb's copy carries only in-frame clones and drops some. The sample contains approximately 190,000 clones, about 91% of which appear only once. Sequenced input: blood. The receptors here all came from a man younger than 40 in good health.

The chain joins TRBV15 to TRBJ1-5; no definite D call. The CDR3 length is 16 residues. V was clipped by 0 bases and J by 0 bases, with 9 bases between them. From germline, CDR1 is LNHNV and CDR2 YYDKDF (reference sequence). The CDR3 DNA reads TGTGCCACCAGCAGAGATTATGGGTATAGCAATCAGCCCCAGCATTTT. Its protein is CATSRDYGYSNQPQHF.

The CDR3 DNA reads as TGTGCCAGCAGCAATACCCATGGGGGAGGGAACACTGAAGCTTTCTTT. Encoded protein: CASSNTHGGGNTEAFF. The genes are TRBV3-1 (or the pseudogene TRBV3-2) and TRBJ1-1, with D possibly TRBD1 on 5 matching bases. Trimming left V 5 bases short and J 1 base short, with 17 bases between. This CDR3 contains 16 residues. Per the germline V gene, CDR1 is LGHDT and CDR2 is YNNKEL (reference sequence).

The chain recombines TRBV12-3 or TRBV12-4 with TRBJ1-2; no definite D call. V lost 7 bases to trimming and J lost 2 bases, with 11 bases between them. This CDR3 is 13 amino acids long. As DNA, the CDR3 is TGTGCCAGCAACCTTCTGGGAAACTATGGCTACACCTTC. This codes for CASNLLGNYGYTF.

The rearrangement uses TRBV5-4 and TRBJ2-7; D perhaps matches TRBD1 (7 bases). V shed 4 bases and J shed 4 bases, with 18 bases lying between them. Germline values: CDR1 SGHNT, CDR2 YYREEE (reference sequence). This CDR3 has 15 amino acids. The CDR3 nucleotides are TGTGCCAGCAGCGGGACGACAGGGAGGAGTTACGAGCAGTACTTC. It translates to CASSGTTGRSYEQYF.

The rearrangement uses TRBV29-1 and TRBJ2-1, with TRBD1 matching 10 bases. V trimming: 6 bases; J trimming: 5 bases; junction bases outside the gene matches: 10. CDR1 is SQVTM, CDR2 ANQGSEA, per germline. There are 15 residues in the CDR3. CDR3 protein: CSVARTGGVNNEQFF. The CDR3 DNA sequence: TGCAGCGTAGCAAGGACAGGGGGTGTAAACAATGAGCAGTTCTTC.

This clone came up a few times. The chain carries TRBV6-6 and TRBJ2-1; D is unclear. Trimming took 8 bases from V and 3 from J, leaving 2 bases between them. The germline V gene encodes CDR1 MNHNY and CDR2 SVGAGI (reference sequence). The CDR3 runs to 10 residues. CDR3 protein: CASRYNEQFF. In nucleotides, the CDR3 is TGTGCCAGCCGCTACAATGAGCAGTTCTTC.

The rearrangement links TRBV7-2 to TRBJ1-2; D remains unclear. CDR1 is SGHTA, CDR2 FQGNSA, per germline. The CDR3 is made up of 12 amino acids. The V and J ends lost 5 bases and 5 bases respectively, with 9 bases between them. The DNA of the CDR3 is TGTGCCAGCAGCCAACATTGGTATGGCTACACCTTC. Its translation: CASSQHWYGYTF.

This clone was detected only once. CDR3 loop: CAWSGRVSPLHF. For the CDR3, the DNA is TGTGCCTGGAGTGGCAGGGTGTCACCCCTCCACTTT. The chain employs TRBV30 and TRBJ1-6; a possible D gene is TRBD1 (5 bases). CDR1 and CDR2 from the germline V gene are GTSNPN and SVGIG (reference sequence). The CDR3 consists of 12 residues. V shed 1 base and J shed 10 bases, with 8 bases lying between them.

The chain employs TRBV9 and TRBJ1-2; D gene uncertain. V dropped 0 bases and J dropped 13 bases, with 13 bases sitting between them. The length of the CDR3 is 12 residues. Germline V lookup: CDR1 SGDLS, CDR2 YYNGEE. The CDR3 DNA follows: TGTGCCAGCAGCGTAGGTAACAGCCTAACCACCTTC. Amino acids: CASSVGNSLTTF.

The CDR3 DNA reads as TGCGCCAGCAGCCAAGATGACAGGGGGGGCTATGGCTACACCTTC. Translated, it gives CASSQDDRGGYGYTF. The V and J genes are TRBV4-1 and TRBJ1-2, with 9 nucleotides matching TRBD1. The trim removed 0 bases at V and 4 bases at J, leaving 3 bases unmatched. In germline, CDR1 is MGHRA, CDR2 YSYEKL. This CDR3 contains 15 residues.

This chain uses TRBV5-1 with TRBJ1-1; TRBD1 aligns across 7 bases. The trim removed 4 bases at V and 0 bases at J, leaving 9 bases unmatched. There are 16 residues in the CDR3. The germline V gene encodes CDR1 SGHRS and CDR2 YFSETQ. The CDR3: CASSPGQAIMNTEAFF. CDR3 DNA: TGCGCCAGCAGCCCCGGACAGGCGATCATGAACACTGAAGCTTTCTTT.

The V and J genes are TRBV5-6 and TRBJ2-7; TRBD1 matches 9 bases. V lost 4 bases and J lost 2; bases outside the gene matches: 4. The CDR3 spans 14 residues. CDR1 SGHDT and CDR2 YYEEEE come from the germline V gene. The CDR3 loop reads CASSGTGRTYEQYF. In nucleotides, the CDR3 is TGTGCCAGCAGCGGGACAGGGAGGACCTACGAGCAGTACTTC.

The chain carries TRBV5-1 and TRBJ1-2, with D uncertain. The V end lost 0 bases, the J end lost 4 bases, and 16 bases lay between the germline ends. In germline, CDR1 is SGHRS, CDR2 YFSETQ. The CDR3 loop spans 16 amino acids. CDR3 loop: CASSLGPGPESYGYTF. The CDR3 bases are TGCGCCAGCAGCTTGGGTCCAGGCCCTGAGTCCTATGGCTACACCTTC.